This T cell receptor beta chain was sequenced during a study of T cell responses to AZD1222 COVID-19 vaccine. Data came from immunoSEQ multiplex PCR; TCRdb stores just in-frame clones and leaves some out. The sample lists more than 250,000 clones, just over 90% occurring once. CDR1 is LNHDA, CDR2 SQIVND, per germline (reference sequence). The CDR3 is 13 amino acids. Trimming took 5 bases from V and 10 from J, leaving 17 bases between them. Study-level findings and limits: White British ancestry dominated among donors, who included more females, and clonal diversity was possibly underestimated. With two AZD1222 doses given, Spike-specific TCR breadth and depth both rose.

For this clone: The antigen is not known.

The clonotype was recovered from an adult in good health. The genes are TRBV19 and TRBJ1-1; tentatively, D is TRBD1 (5 bases). Sequencing used peripheral blood, obtained on day 0 of AZD1222 vaccination. This CDR3 reads CASSSVPWDLAFF. CDR3 DNA: TGTGCCAGTAGTTCGGTCCCCTGGGACTTAGCTTTCTTT. Looking up the rest from reference TRBV19 and TRBJ1-1 gives the full variable domain: DGGITQSPKYLFRKEGQNVTLSCEQNLNHDAMYWYRQDPGQGLRLIYYSQIVNDFQKGDIAEGYSVSREKKESFPLTVTSAQKNPTAFYLCASSSVPWDLAFFGQGTRLTVV.